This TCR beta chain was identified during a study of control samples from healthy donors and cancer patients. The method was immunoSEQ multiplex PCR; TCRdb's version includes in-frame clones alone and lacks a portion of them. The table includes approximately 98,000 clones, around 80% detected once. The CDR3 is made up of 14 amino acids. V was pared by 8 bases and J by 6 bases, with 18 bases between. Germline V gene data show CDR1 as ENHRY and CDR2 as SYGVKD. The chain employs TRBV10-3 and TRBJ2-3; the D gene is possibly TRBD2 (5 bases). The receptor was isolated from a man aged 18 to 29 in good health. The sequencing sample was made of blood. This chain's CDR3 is CAISGGGLGDTQYF. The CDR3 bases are TGTGCCATCTCTGGAGGAGGCTTAGGCGATACGCAGTATTTT.